This is a list of T cell receptor beta chains from one sample in a study of beta chain features in type 1 diabetes. Profiling relied on immunoSEQ multiplex PCR, and the TCRdb table lists in-frame clones only, not all of them. Here the sample spans about 270,000 clones, roughly an eighth being singletons. The sample taken for sequencing was naive CD4+ T cells from blood. The receptors were sampled from a man between 25 and 39 years old with type 1 diabetes. CDR3s include the opening cysteine and the closing phenylalanine or tryptophan. Fields, in order: V gene, D gene, clone size, J gene, CDR3 DNA, CDR3 protein. A D gene is named only where the DNA matches it firmly. Rows may omit the clone size; those that give it use once, few, many or a size class.

V gene: TRBV19
D gene: TRBD1
clone size: few
J gene: TRBJ2-6
CDR3 DNA: TGTGCCAGTAGTACAACAGGGGCCGGGGCCAACGTCCTGACTTTC
CDR3 protein: CASSTTGAGANVLTF

V gene: TRBV29-1
D gene: -
clone size: -
J gene: TRBJ2-1
CDR3 DNA: TGCAGCGTTCCCGAGGCACTAGAAGTGGGGTCTGGTGATGAGCAGTTCTTC
CDR3 protein: CSVPEALEVGSGDEQFF

V gene: TRBV28
D gene: TRBD2
clone size: -
J gene: TRBJ2-7
CDR3 DNA: TGTGCCAGCAGTGGATATCGGGGGGACTATGGTACCAACTACGAGCAGTACTTC
CDR3 protein: CASSGYRGDYGTNYEQYF

V gene: TRBV7-2
D gene: TRBD2
clone size: few
J gene: TRBJ2-7
CDR3 DNA: TGTGCCAGCAGCTTAGGCAGGGTAGCGGGAGGCTACGAGCAGTACTTC
CDR3 protein: CASSLGRVAGGYEQYF

V gene: TRBV6-5
D gene: -
clone size: -
J gene: TRBJ1-1
CDR3 DNA: TGTGCCAGCAGTTACGATAGAAGAAGGAACACTGAAGCTTTCTTT
CDR3 protein: CASSYDRRRNTEAFF

V gene: TRBV10-3
D gene: TRBD2
clone size: few
J gene: TRBJ2-7
CDR3 DNA: TGTGCCATCAGTGACAGGACTAGCGGCTCCTACGAGCAGTACTTC
CDR3 protein: CAISDRTSGSYEQYF

V gene: TRBV7-9
D gene: TRBD1
clone size: -
J gene: TRBJ2-2
CDR3 DNA: TGTGCCAGCAGCTTAACAGGGGACACCGGGGAGCTGTTTTTT
CDR3 protein: CASSLTGDTGELFF

V gene: TRBV7-3
D gene: TRBD2
clone size: -
J gene: TRBJ2-7
CDR3 DNA: TGTGCCAGCAGCTTTACTAGCGGGAACTACGAGCAGTACTTC
CDR3 protein: CASSFTSGNYEQYF

V gene: TRBV18
D gene: -
clone size: -
J gene: TRBJ1-5
CDR3 DNA: TGTGCCAGCTCACCACAGGAGGTTGGCAATCAGCCCCAGCATTTT
CDR3 protein: CASSPQEVGNQPQHF

V gene: TRBV7-9
D gene: TRBD2
clone size: -
J gene: TRBJ2-1
CDR3 DNA: TGTGCCAGCAGCTTACGGACTAGTTTCCGGTTCTTC
CDR3 protein: CASSLRTSFRFF

V gene: TRBV7-9
D gene: -
clone size: -
J gene: TRBJ2-3
CDR3 DNA: TGTGCCAGCAGTTACGAGGGGGCGCAGTATTTT
CDR3 protein: CASSYEGAQYF

V gene: TRBV7-2
D gene: TRBD1
clone size: few
J gene: TRBJ2-7
CDR3 DNA: TGTGCCAGCAGCCCTACCGGGACAGGGGGCTGGTACTTC
CDR3 protein: CASSPTGTGGWYF

V gene: TRBV25-1
D gene: -
clone size: few
J gene: TRBJ1-1
CDR3 DNA: TGTGCCAGCACCTCGGACACTGAAGCTTTCTTT
CDR3 protein: CASTSDTEAFF

V gene: TRBV7-9
D gene: -
clone size: -
J gene: TRBJ2-7
CDR3 DNA: TGTGCCAGCAGCTTAGATAGTGTGGACGAGCAGTACTTC
CDR3 protein: CASSLDSVDEQYF

V gene: TRBV19
D gene: TRBD1
clone size: -
J gene: TRBJ1-1
CDR3 DNA: TGTGCCAGCGGGCCCTTACAGGGGACTGAAGCTTTCTTT
CDR3 protein: CASGPLQGTEAFF

V gene: TRBV7-2
D gene: -
clone size: -
J gene: TRBJ2-7
CDR3 DNA: TGTGCCAGCAGCTTAAGCGTATCGGGGGAGCAGTACTTC
CDR3 protein: CASSLSVSGEQYF

V gene: TRBV28
D gene: -
clone size: -
J gene: TRBJ1-1
CDR3 DNA: TGTGCCAGCGCGGGCACTTTGAACACTGAAGCTTTCTTT
CDR3 protein: CASAGTLNTEAFF

V gene: TRBV7-9
D gene: TRBD2
clone size: few
J gene: TRBJ2-7
CDR3 DNA: TGTGCCAGCAGCCATAGCGGGAGGGCACTCGAGCAGTACTTC
CDR3 protein: CASSHSGRALEQYF

V gene: TRBV30
D gene: -
clone size: -
J gene: TRBJ1-2
CDR3 DNA: TGTGCCTGGAGTTTAGCCGAAGGCTACACCTTC
CDR3 protein: CAWSLAEGYTF

V gene: TRBV4-3
D gene: TRBD1
clone size: -
J gene: TRBJ2-3
CDR3 DNA: TGCGCCAGCAGCCAAGATCGGGACAGGGCTATAGATACGCAGTATTTT
CDR3 protein: CASSQDRDRAIDTQYF

V gene: TRBV7-2
D gene: -
clone size: -
J gene: TRBJ2-7
CDR3 DNA: TGTGCCAGCAGCCCGGGGAGGACACTCGAGCAGTACTTC
CDR3 protein: CASSPGRTLEQYF

V gene: TRBV2
D gene: TRBD1
clone size: few
J gene: TRBJ1-5
CDR3 DNA: TGTGCCAGCAGCCCTGACAGGGCTAGCAATCAGCCCCAGCATTTT
CDR3 protein: CASSPDRASNQPQHF

V gene: TRBV7-2
D gene: -
clone size: -
J gene: TRBJ1-5
CDR3 DNA: TGTGCCAGCAGCTTAGCAAGAGGTGGTAAGCCCCAGCATTTT
CDR3 protein: CASSLARGGKPQHF

V gene: TRBV28
D gene: -
clone size: -
J gene: TRBJ2-1
CDR3 DNA: TGTGCCAGCAATTTTCTTCGGGGGGCGAGCCCCTACAATGAGCAGTTCTTC
CDR3 protein: CASNFLRGASPYNEQFF

V gene: TRBV9
D gene: TRBD2
clone size: -
J gene: TRBJ2-7
CDR3 DNA: TGTGCCAGCAGCCCCAGCGGACTAGCGGGAGGGCCTCAGTACTTC
CDR3 protein: CASSPSGLAGGPQYF

V gene: TRBV7-9
D gene: TRBD2
clone size: -
J gene: TRBJ2-3
CDR3 DNA: TGTGCCAGCAGCCCCCGCCTAGCGGAGCATGGAGATACGCAGTATTTT
CDR3 protein: CASSPRLAEHGDTQYF

V gene: TRBV5-6
D gene: -
clone size: few
J gene: TRBJ1-1
CDR3 DNA: TGTGCCAGCAGCCCCCAGAACACTGAAGCTTTCTTT
CDR3 protein: CASSPQNTEAFF

V gene: TRBV9
D gene: TRBD1
clone size: -
J gene: TRBJ1-5
CDR3 DNA: TGTGCCAGCAGCGTAGCCCCTGGACAGGGTAATCAGCCCCAGCATTTT
CDR3 protein: CASSVAPGQGNQPQHF

V gene: TRBV6-6
D gene: -
clone size: -
J gene: TRBJ1-5
CDR3 DNA: TGTGCCAGCCAGGCCCAGGGGCAGCCCCAGCATTTT
CDR3 protein: CASQAQGQPQHF

V gene: TRBV18
D gene: -
clone size: -
J gene: TRBJ1-1
CDR3 DNA: TGTGCCAGCTCACCACCTGGGAGGACTGAAGCTTTCTTT
CDR3 protein: CASSPPGRTEAFF

V gene: TRBV7-9
D gene: TRBD1
clone size: -
J gene: TRBJ2-2
CDR3 DNA: TGTGCCAGCAGCTTACAGGGGGCGAACACCGGGGAGCTGTTTTTT
CDR3 protein: CASSLQGANTGELFF

V gene: TRBV5-1
D gene: TRBD1
clone size: -
J gene: TRBJ2-1
CDR3 DNA: TGCGCCAGCAGCACCGGTACAGGGGGCAATGAGCAGTTCTTC
CDR3 protein: CASSTGTGGNEQFF

V gene: TRBV14
D gene: TRBD2
clone size: few
J gene: TRBJ2-2
CDR3 DNA: TGTGCCAGCAGCCACTCTCTAGGACTAGAAGCCGGGGAGCTGTTTTTT
CDR3 protein: CASSHSLGLEAGELFF

V gene: TRBV5-6
D gene: -
clone size: -
J gene: TRBJ2-7
CDR3 DNA: TGTGCCAGCAGCTTGAAGGACCGACTATCCTACGAGCAGTACTTC
CDR3 protein: CASSLKDRLSYEQYF

V gene: TRBV29-1
D gene: -
clone size: -
J gene: TRBJ1-1
CDR3 DNA: TGCAGCGTTTTAGAGGGGAACACTGAAGCTTTCTTT
CDR3 protein: CSVLEGNTEAFF

V gene: TRBV2
D gene: -
clone size: -
J gene: TRBJ1-5
CDR3 DNA: TGTGCCAGCAGGTACAATAGCAATCAGCCCCAGCATTTT
CDR3 protein: CASRYNSNQPQHF

V gene: TRBV23-1
D gene: -
clone size: few
J gene: TRBJ2-7
CDR3 DNA: TGCGCCAGCAGCAGAGACCGGGACACCCATTGCGAGCAGTACTTC
CDR3 protein: CASSRDRDTHCEQYF

V gene: TRBV4-2
D gene: -
clone size: few
J gene: TRBJ2-1
CDR3 DNA: TGTGCCAGCAGCCTTCTGAAGGGGCTACCTAACAATGAGCAGTTCTTC
CDR3 protein: CASSLLKGLPNNEQFF

V gene: TRBV27
D gene: TRBD1
clone size: few
J gene: TRBJ1-1
CDR3 DNA: TGTGCCAGCAGGGCGTTTACTCAGGGGGAGGTCACTGAAGCTTTCTTT
CDR3 protein: CASRAFTQGEVTEAFF

V gene: TRBV29-1
D gene: -
clone size: many
J gene: TRBJ2-7
CDR3 DNA: TGCAGCGTGGGAGACAACTACGAGCAGTACTTC
CDR3 protein: CSVGDNYEQYF

V gene: TRBV7-8
D gene: TRBD1
clone size: -
J gene: TRBJ2-4
CDR3 DNA: TGTGCCAGCAGCTTAGGGAGACAGGGACCTATAGCCAAAAACATTCAGTACTTC
CDR3 protein: CASSLGRQGPIAKNIQYF

V gene: TRBV6-1
D gene: -
clone size: -
J gene: TRBJ2-7
CDR3 DNA: TGTGCCAGCTTGGGACACACCTACGAGCAGTACTTC
CDR3 protein: CASLGHTYEQYF

V gene: TRBV29-1
D gene: TRBD2
clone size: few
J gene: TRBJ2-3
CDR3 DNA: TGCAGCGTTGAGACTAGCCCTCGCACAGATACGCAGTATTTT
CDR3 protein: CSVETSPRTDTQYF

V gene: TRBV6-1
D gene: -
clone size: few
J gene: TRBJ2-1
CDR3 DNA: TGTGCCACCTTTCGGGATTCCTACAATGAGCAGTTCTTC
CDR3 protein: CATFRDSYNEQFF

V gene: TRBV28
D gene: TRBD2
clone size: few
J gene: TRBJ2-1
CDR3 DNA: TGTGCCAGCAGCAGGGGGGTGCTAGCGGGAGGGCCGGGGAGAAACAATGAGCAGTTCTTC
CDR3 protein: CASSRGVLAGGPGRNNEQFF

V gene: TRBV28
D gene: -
clone size: -
J gene: TRBJ2-1
CDR3 DNA: TGTGCCAGCAGTCTTCAGGGTTACAATGAGCAGTTCTTC
CDR3 protein: CASSLQGYNEQFF

V gene: TRBV14
D gene: -
clone size: -
J gene: TRBJ1-1
CDR3 DNA: TGTGCCAGCAGCCGAGGTCCAGACACTGAAGCTTTCTTT
CDR3 protein: CASSRGPDTEAFF

V gene: TRBV27
D gene: TRBD1
clone size: -
J gene: TRBJ2-7
CDR3 DNA: TGTGCCAGCAGTATGGGGGACAGTTCCTACGAGCAGTACTTC
CDR3 protein: CASSMGDSSYEQYF

V gene: TRBV4-2
D gene: -
clone size: -
J gene: TRBJ2-1
CDR3 DNA: TGTGCCAGCAGCCACTACGACCCGACTAGTTACCATGAGCAGTTCTTC
CDR3 protein: CASSHYDPTSYHEQFF

V gene: TRBV7-3
D gene: TRBD1
clone size: -
J gene: TRBJ2-5
CDR3 DNA: TGTGCCAGCAGCTATGCGGGGCAGGGGGCGCGGGAGACCCAGTACTTC
CDR3 protein: CASSYAGQGARETQYF

V gene: TRBV11-2
D gene: TRBD2
clone size: -
J gene: TRBJ2-1
CDR3 DNA: TGTGCCAGCAGCTTAGGGACTAGCGGCTACAATGAGCAGTTCTTC
CDR3 protein: CASSLGTSGYNEQFF

V gene: TRBV28
D gene: -
clone size: -
J gene: TRBJ1-2
CDR3 DNA: TGTGCCAGCAGTCGGAAGGGGGATGGCTACACCTTC
CDR3 protein: CASSRKGDGYTF

V gene: TRBV2
D gene: -
clone size: -
J gene: TRBJ1-1
CDR3 DNA: TGTGCCAGCAGTGACAGAACAGCGAACACTGAAGCTTTCTTT
CDR3 protein: CASSDRTANTEAFF

V gene: TRBV14
D gene: -
clone size: -
J gene: TRBJ1-2
CDR3 DNA: TGTGCCAGCAGCCAAGCCGGGGCGGGGATCCGAGGCTACACCTTC
CDR3 protein: CASSQAGAGIRGYTF